The present T cell receptor beta chain was sequenced within a study of control samples from healthy donors and cancer patients. Only in-frame clones appear in the TCRdb table, and some are missing; sequencing was by immunoSEQ multiplex PCR. The profile shows 150,000 to 180,000 clones, 93% of them singletons. Losses at the gene ends were 3 bases for V and 0 bases for J; bases not matched to a gene: 3. CDR1 and CDR2 from the germline V gene are LNHNV and YYDKDF (reference sequence). The length of the CDR3 is 16 residues. This clone was seen a single time. The genes are TRBV15 and TRBJ2-3; 10 bases are a match to TRBD2. The specimen sequenced was blood. This clonotype was obtained from a middle-aged man in good health. DNA of the CDR3: TGTGCCACCAGCAGTTCACTAGCGGGGAGCACAGATACGCAGTATTTT. Protein product: CATSSSLAGSTDTQYF.